The count of the clone carrying this T cell receptor beta chain is one. The antigen remains undetermined. The primer mix had 60 Vbeta and 13 Jbeta primers. This table comes from immunoSEQ multiplex PCR, and its TCRdb copy is limited to in-frame clones, with some not included. The data hold more than 90,000 clones, with around 70% observed a single time. This sample was included in a study of cytomegalovirus exposure and HLA in healthy donors. Findings and caveats of the study: CMV serostatus was the sole immune exposure information available.

Germline-derived CDR1 and CDR2 are SGHTA and FQGNSA. The CDR3 loop spans 15 amino acids. With V trimmed by 5 bases and J by 2 bases, 4 bases remained unmatched. The source material was PBMCs. The source is a man in his fifties in good health and CMV-seronegative. This chain uses TRBV7-2 with TRBJ2-5; 11 bases agree with TRBD2. The CDR3 DNA is TGTGCCAGCAGCGCAAGACTAGCGGGACAAGAGACCCAGTACTTC. It is translated as CASSARLAGQETQYF.